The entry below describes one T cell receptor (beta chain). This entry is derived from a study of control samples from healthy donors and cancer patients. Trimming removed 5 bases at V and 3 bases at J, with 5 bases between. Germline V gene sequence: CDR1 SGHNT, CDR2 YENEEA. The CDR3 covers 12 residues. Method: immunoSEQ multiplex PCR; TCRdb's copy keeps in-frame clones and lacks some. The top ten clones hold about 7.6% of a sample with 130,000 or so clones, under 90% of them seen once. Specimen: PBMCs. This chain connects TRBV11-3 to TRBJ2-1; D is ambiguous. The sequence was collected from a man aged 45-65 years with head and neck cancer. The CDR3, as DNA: TGTGCCAGCAGCGGCGACTACAATGAGCAGTTCTTC. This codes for CASSGDYNEQFF.